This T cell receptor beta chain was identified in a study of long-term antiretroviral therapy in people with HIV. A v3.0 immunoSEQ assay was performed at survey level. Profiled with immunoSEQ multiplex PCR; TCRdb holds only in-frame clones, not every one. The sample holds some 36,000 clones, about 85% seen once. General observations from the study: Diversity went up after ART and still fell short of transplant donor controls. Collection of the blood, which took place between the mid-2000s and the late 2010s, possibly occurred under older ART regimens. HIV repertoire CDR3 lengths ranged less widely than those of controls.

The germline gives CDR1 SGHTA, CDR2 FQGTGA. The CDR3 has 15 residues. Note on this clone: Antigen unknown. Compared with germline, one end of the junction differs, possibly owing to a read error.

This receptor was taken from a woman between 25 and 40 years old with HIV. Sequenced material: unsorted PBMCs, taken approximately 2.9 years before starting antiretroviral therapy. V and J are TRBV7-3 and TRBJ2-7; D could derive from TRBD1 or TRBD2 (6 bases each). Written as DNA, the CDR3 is TGTGCCAGCAGCCTAACCCCGGGGGCTTCCTACGAGCAGTACTTC. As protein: CASSLTPGASYEQYF.